This TCR beta chain derives from a study of PD-1 blockade in mismatch repair-deficient tumors. Study context: Patients had around twelve mismatch repair-deficient cancer types, all previously treated and progressing.

The ends lost 4 bases at V and 6 bases at J; junction bases unmatched: 21. CDR1 is SGDLS and CDR2 is YYNGEE in the germline V gene. CDR3 size: 18 residues. Repertoires were generated with immunoSEQ multiplex PCR, while TCRdb's copy carries only in-frame clones and drops some. The sample holds 11,000 to 15,000 clones; approximately 80% are singletons and the top ten take approximately 1.7%. This receptor was identified in an adult with mismatch repair-deficient cancer. Source: PBMCs, taken less than 15 weeks after starting pembrolizumab. V gene TRBV9 combines with J gene TRBJ2-7; 8 nucleotides match TRBD2. For the CDR3, the DNA is TGTGCCAGCAGCCGGGGGGGGGACCCCCGCGGGATAGGCGCCGAGCAGTACTTC. It specifies CASSRGGDPRGIGAEQYF.